This T cell receptor (beta chain) was profiled in a study of cytomegalovirus exposure and HLA in healthy donors. Regarding the study as a whole: Highly shared sequence variants in one cluster were likely a sequencing artifact.

In germline, CDR1 is MNHEY, CDR2 SVGAGI. CDR3 length equals 14 residues. V was pared by 7 bases and J by 3 bases, with 15 bases between. As for this clone: Its specificity is not known.

Primers: 60 Vbeta forward and 13 Jbeta reverse. TCRdb's table, derived via immunoSEQ multiplex PCR, lists solely in-frame clones and lacks some. The profile shows about 160,000 clones, roughly 79% of them singletons. The sample taken for sequencing was PBMCs. V gene TRBV6-5 combines with J gene TRBJ1-2; TRBD1 might be the D (5 bases). The receptor was isolated from a man aged 30 to 45 in good health and CMV-seronegative. The chain's CDR3 is CASTRSGGDYGYTF. CDR3 bases: TGTGCCAGCACCCGGTCGGGGGGTGACTATGGCTACACCTTC.